The 32 T cell receptor beta chains in this list originate from one sample, sequenced in a study of blood T cell repertoires in COVID-19. Assay: immunoSEQ multiplex PCR; the TCRdb copy retains only in-frame clones and omits some. There are more than 300,000 clones in the sample; just over 90% occur only once, and 0.8% to 0.9% lies in the top ten. The sequenced sample was PBMCs or T cells enriched from blood (not recorded which). These receptors were collected from a woman aged 40-49 years who had been exposed to COVID-19.

The J gene is TRBJ1-1, the V gene TRBV6-5; D uncertain. Germline assignment: CDR1 MNHEY and CDR2 SVGAGI. Trimming stripped 7 bases from V and 0 bases from J, with 15 bases between. This CDR3 has 15 amino acids. The CDR3 DNA follows: TGTGCCAGCACGCGACTTGGGCGGGTGAACACTGAAGCTTTCTTT. It is translated as CASTRLGRVNTEAFF.

CDR3 amino acids: CATSRELQGQGTYTF. CDR3 coding DNA: TGTGCCACCAGCAGAGAGCTTCAGGGACAGGGGACCTACACCTTC. J is TRBJ1-2 and V is TRBV15; 10 positions match TRBD1. V shed 0 bases, J shed 10 bases, and the junction held 8 bases outside the gene matches. Germline CDR1 and CDR2: LNHNV and YYDKDF (reference sequence). This CDR3 comprises 15 residues.

Notes on this clone: The junction departs from the called germline gene at one end, perhaps through a read error. The chain is built from TRBV7-7 and TRBJ2-1; 7 bases align to TRBD2. This CDR3 is 18 amino acids long. Germline V lookup: CDR1 SSHAT, CDR2 FNYEAQ (reference sequence). CDR3: CASSLAIGGYGSYNEQFF. As DNA, the CDR3 is TGTGCTAGCAGCTTAGCGATCGGGGGGTACGGCTCCTACAATGAGCAGTTCTTC.

V and J are TRBV20-1 and TRBJ2-4; TRBD2 aligns across 15 bases. With V trimmed by 3 bases and J by 1 base, 19 bases remained unmatched. Germline V gene data show CDR1 as DFQATT and CDR2 as SNEGSKA (reference sequence). The CDR3 has 22 residues. The chain's CDR3 is CSASFKGGLAGGSLWAKNIQYF. DNA for the CDR3: TGCAGTGCTAGTTTTAAAGGGGGACTAGCGGGAGGTTCCTTGTGGGCCAAAAACATTCAGTACTTC.

This chain joins TRBV29-1 and TRBJ2-7, with 11 positions matching TRBD2. J was trimmed by 3 bases and V by 4 bases; bases with no gene match: 2. CDR1 SQVTM and CDR2 ANQGSEA come from the germline V gene. The CDR3 spans 13 residues. CDR3 sequence: CSVATSGSYEQYF. The CDR3 DNA reads as TGCAGCGTTGCCACTAGCGGGAGCTACGAGCAGTACTTC.

This clone has only one observation. The J gene is TRBJ1-6, the V gene TRBV6-5, with D possibly being TRBD1 (6 bases). With 6 bases removed from V and 7 bases from J, the gap between germline ends came to 16 bases. CDR1 is MNHEY and CDR2 is SVGAGI in the germline V gene. The CDR3 consists of 15 residues. CDR3 sequence (DNA): TGTGCCAGCAGGGGGAGGGGGGGAAAAAATTCACCCCTCCACTTT. It codes for CASRGRGGKNSPLHF.

The CDR3 region has the DNA TGTGCCAGCAGCCGTCGGGGACAGCGGGGGAAAGAGACCCAGTACTTC. This encodes CASSRRGQRGKETQYF. This rearrangement joins TRBV3-1 (or the pseudogene TRBV3-2) to TRBJ2-5; tentatively, D is TRBD2 (8 bases). Germline lookup yields CDR1 LGHDT and CDR2 YNNKEL (reference sequence). V dropped 4 bases and J dropped 3 bases, with 18 bases sitting between them. The CDR3 contains 16 residues.

The chain recombines TRBV18 with TRBJ2-7, with 7 bases lining up with TRBD1. From germline, CDR1 is KGHSH and CDR2 LQKENI. This CDR3 comprises 13 residues. Trimming removed 3 bases from V and 6 bases from J; junction bases left unmatched: 5. The CDR3 reads CASSPDRVGEQYF. The CDR3 DNA follows: TGTGCCAGCTCACCCGACAGGGTGGGCGAGCAGTACTTC. Full variable domain (remainder filled in from reference TRBV18 and TRBJ2-7): NAGVMQNPRHLVRRRGQEARLRCSPMKGHSHVYWYRQLPEEGLKFMVYLQKENIIDESGMPKERFSAEFPKEGPSILRIQQVVRGDSAAYFCASSPDRVGEQYFGPGTRLTVT.

CDR3 sequence (DNA): TGTGCCAGCAGTCACGACACTTCCTATGGCTACACCTTC. Encoded protein: CASSHDTSYGYTF. This sequence joins TRBV27 and TRBJ1-2; D not resolved. Between the trimmed V and J ends, which lost 5 bases and 4 bases, there was a span of 11 bases. Germline loops: CDR1 MNHEY, CDR2 SMNVEV (reference sequence). The CDR3 length is 13 residues.

V gene TRBV2 combines with J gene TRBJ1-4; D might be TRBD1 (5 bases). From germline, CDR1 is SNHLY and CDR2 FYNNEI. The CDR3 has 15 residues. V dropped 8 bases and J dropped 7 bases, with 20 bases sitting between them. This CDR3 is CASAGGIGLGEKLFF. The CDR3, as DNA: TGTGCCAGCGCGGGGGGAATTGGGCTTGGTGAAAAACTGTTTTTT.

CDR3 protein: CASSQGGTEAFF. For the CDR3, the DNA is TGTGCCAGCAGCCAGGGCGGAACTGAAGCTTTCTTT. The chain has TRBV7-9 and TRBJ1-1; D might be TRBD1 (5 bases). The CDR3 totals 12 residues. V was cut by 5 bases and J by 5 bases, with 9 bases left in between. In germline, CDR1 is SEHNR, CDR2 FQNEAQ (reference sequence). Filled out from reference TRBV7-9 and TRBJ1-1, the complete variable domain reads DTGVSQNPRHKITKRGQNVTFRCDPISEHNRLYWYRQTLGQGPEFLTYFQNEAQLEKSRLLSDRFSAERPKGSFSTLEIQRTEQGDSAMYLCASSQGGTEAFFGQGTRLTVV.

The CDR3 coding sequence is TGTGCCAGTAGTATAGTGGGAGGGAAAGAGACCCAGTACTTC. It specifies CASSIVGGKETQYF. The V gene is TRBV19, the J gene TRBJ2-5, with 7 positions matching TRBD2. With 1 base clipped from V and 3 bases from J, the junction kept 2 bases outside the gene matches. CDR1 is LNHDA, CDR2 SQIVND, per germline (reference sequence). CDR3 length: 14 amino acids.

About this clone itself: At the DNA level, this CDR3 is encoded by other sequences in the same sample as well. The chain couples TRBV29-1 to TRBJ1-1; possibly TRBD1 for D (5 bases). This CDR3 region has 11 residues. Germline V gene sequence: CDR1 SQVTM, CDR2 ANQGSEA. V was clipped by 7 bases and J by 1 base, with 7 bases between them. This chain's CDR3 is CSGQTNTEAFF. In nucleotides, the CDR3 is TGCAGCGGACAGACGAACACTGAAGCTTTCTTT.

The rearrangement links TRBV12-3 or TRBV12-4 to TRBJ1-3; possibly TRBD1 for D (6 bases). Trimming shortened V by 5 bases and J by 4 bases, and 9 bases separated the two germline ends. This CDR3 comprises 13 residues. The CDR3 region has the DNA TGTGCCAGCAGTCCTGGGACAGGAAACACCATATATTTT. It yields the protein CASSPGTGNTIYF.

The J gene is TRBJ1-1, the V gene TRBV6-5; D unresolved. CDR3 length: 14 residues. Trimming stripped 6 bases from V and 5 bases from J, with 16 bases between. The germline V gene has CDR1 MNHEY and CDR2 SVGAGI. CDR3 sequence (DNA): TGTGCCAGCAGACAGCATACCCGGGATACTGAAGCTTTCTTT. Protein product: CASRQHTRDTEAFF.

About this clone itself: This sample includes further DNA sequences coding for the same CDR3. CDR3 in DNA: TGTGCCAGCAGTTTTTCCGGGAACACTGAAGCTTTCTTT. This encodes CASSFSGNTEAFF. This chain connects TRBV12-3 or TRBV12-4 to TRBJ1-1; D gene uncertain. The CDR3 has 13 amino acids. V was shortened by 3 bases and J by 1 base, with 6 bases between the two germline ends.

This sequence joins TRBV30 and TRBJ1-1; D is possibly TRBD1 (6 bases). Trimming left V 4 bases short and J 3 bases short, with 15 bases between. Germline assignment: CDR1 GTSNPN and CDR2 SVGIG (reference sequence). The CDR3 has 14 amino acids. CDR3 sequence reads: CAWNLGQRYTEAFF. The DNA for the CDR3 is TGTGCCTGGAACCTTGGACAGAGATACACTGAAGCTTTCTTT.

The chain recombines TRBV7-9 with TRBJ2-2, with 7 bases that match TRBD1. Germline V gives CDR1 SEHNR, CDR2 FQNEAQ (reference sequence). The trim removed 7 bases at V and 3 bases at J, leaving 5 bases unmatched. CDR3 length equals 14 residues. CDR3 sequence: CASNRGRDTGELFF. CDR3 sequence (DNA): TGTGCCAGCAATAGGGGGCGCGACACCGGGGAGCTGTTTTTT. Filled out from reference TRBV7-9 and TRBJ2-2, the complete variable domain reads DTGVSQNPRHKITKRGQNVTFRCDPISEHNRLYWYRQTLGQGPEFLTYFQNEAQLEKSRLLSDRFSAERPKGSFSTLEIQRTEQGDSAMYLCASNRGRDTGELFFGEGSRLTVL.

The chain recombines TRBV6-5 with TRBJ2-1; 11 bases fit TRBD2. The ends lost 6 bases at V and 8 bases at J; junction bases unmatched: 9. CDR1 MNHEY and CDR2 SVGAGI come from the germline V gene. CDR3 length: 15 residues. The CDR3 protein is CASSQIAGGRDEQFF. The CDR3 bases are TGTGCCAGCAGCCAAATAGCGGGAGGGCGAGATGAGCAGTTCTTC.

The chain carries TRBV30 and TRBJ1-5, with D perhaps matching TRBD1 (5 bases). Trimming took off 1 base at V and 4 bases at J, with 20 bases between the two ends. Germline V lookup: CDR1 GTSNPN, CDR2 SVGIG (reference sequence). This CDR3 region has 17 residues. The CDR3 DNA is TGTGCCTGGAGTGAGACCTTGGGACGGGGGAGAAATCAGCCCCAGCATTTT. Its translation: CAWSETLGRGRNQPQHF. The full variable domain, completed using reference TRBV30 and TRBJ1-5, is SQTIHQWPATLVQPVGSPLSLECTVEGTSNPNLYWYRQAAGRGLQLLFYSVGIGQISSEVPQNLSASRPQDRQFILSSKKLLLSDSGFYLCAWSETLGRGRNQPQHFGDGTRLSIL.

As DNA, the CDR3 is TGTGCCAGCAGTTTAGTACGGGATACGCACGAGCAGTACTTC. It specifies CASSLVRDTHEQYF. The chain recombines TRBV27 with TRBJ2-7; maybe TRBD2 (5 bases). The CDR3 has 14 amino acids. The germline CDR1 and CDR2 sequences are MNHEY and SMNVEV (reference sequence). Trimming took off 2 bases at V and 5 bases at J, with 13 bases between the two ends.

This clone has just one count. The chain is built from TRBV7-2 and TRBJ1-3; TRBD1 aligns across 9 bases. The germline CDR1 and CDR2 sequences are SGHTA and FQGNSA. The ends lost 5 bases at V and 5 bases at J; junction bases unmatched: 4. The CDR3 consists of 14 residues. CDR3 coding DNA: TGTGCCAGCAGCCCGGACAGGGGTAGAAACACCATATATTTT. It codes for CASSPDRGRNTIYF.

This chain links TRBV25-1 with TRBJ2-1, with 8 bases matching TRBD2. The germline V gene encodes CDR1 MGHDK and CDR2 SYGVNS. The CDR3 has 17 amino acids. With V trimmed by 5 bases and J by 7 bases, 16 bases remained unmatched. This chain's CDR3 is CASSYGPASGSRNEQFF. CDR3 DNA: TGTGCCAGCAGTTACGGTCCGGCGAGCGGGAGCCGAAATGAGCAGTTCTTC.

The chain joins TRBV7-3 to TRBJ2-3; 8 nucleotides align to TRBD2. The CDR3 contains 14 residues. The germline CDR1 and CDR2 sequences are SGHTA and FQGTGA. V gave up 5 bases and J gave up 6 bases; unmatched junction bases: 7. CDR3 DNA sequence: TGTGCCAGCAGCCCAGGACTAGCTCGCGATACGCAGTATTTT. This gives the protein CASSPGLARDTQYF. The whole variable domain, filled in from reference TRBV7-3 and TRBJ2-3, reads GAGVSQTPSNKVTEKGKYVELRCDPISGHTALYWYRQSLGQGPEFLIYFQGTGAADDSGLPNDRFFAVRPEGSVSTLKIQRTERGDSAVYLCASSPGLARDTQYFGPGTRLTVL.

This sequence joins TRBV12-5 and TRBJ1-3; D possibly corresponds to TRBD1 (5 bases). In germline, CDR1 is LGHNT, CDR2 FRNRAP. With 3 bases removed from V and 0 bases from J, the gap between germline ends came to 9 bases. This CDR3 region has 15 residues. The CDR3 spells CASGFAGISGNTIYF. CDR3 DNA sequence: TGTGCTAGTGGTTTTGCAGGGATCTCTGGAAACACCATATATTTT.

The rearrangement uses TRBV18 and TRBJ1-4, with 8 bases aligning to TRBD1. CDR1 and CDR2 (germline): KGHSH, LQKENI. J was trimmed by 0 bases and V by 4 bases; bases with no gene match: 7. The CDR3 has 17 residues. DNA of the CDR3: TGTGCCAGCTCACGACAGGGGACCACCGCAACTAATGAAAAACTGTTTTTT. This encodes CASSRQGTTATNEKLFF.

This clone has just one count. Other DNA variants within this sample encode the same CDR3. This chain joins TRBV5-8 and TRBJ1-1, with unresolved D. Germline V CDR1 and CDR2: SGHTS, YDEGEE. Trimming took 0 bases from V and 2 from J, leaving 5 bases between them. The CDR3 contains 13 residues. The DNA of the CDR3 is TGTGCCAGCAGCTTGGCTAGAAACACTGAAGCTTTCTTT. Translation: CASSLARNTEAFF.

The V and J genes are TRBV10-3 and TRBJ1-5; D is possibly TRBD1 (6 bases). The germline V gene has CDR1 ENHRY and CDR2 SYGVKD. V was trimmed by 6 bases and J by 3 bases, leaving 9 bases between them. The CDR3 runs 13 residues. The chain's CDR3 is CAISAGDNQPQHF. The CDR3 DNA follows: TGTGCCATCAGCGCAGGGGACAATCAGCCCCAGCATTTT.

This clone was seen a single time. V usage is TRBV5-1 and J usage is TRBJ2-7, with D uncertain. The CDR3 totals 11 residues. The germline V and J ends were trimmed by 6 bases and 0 bases, with 4 bases remaining between them. Germline CDR1 reads SGHRS; CDR2 reads YFSETQ. In DNA form, the CDR3 reads TGCGCCAGCACAGACTCCTACGAGCAGTACTTC. It is translated as CASTDSYEQYF.

This clone appeared a few times. The chain's CDR3 is CASSSGGRINEQFF. DNA for the CDR3: TGTGCCAGTTCCTCAGGGGGGCGGATCAATGAGCAGTTCTTC. The V and J genes are TRBV19 and TRBJ2-1; tentatively, D is TRBD1 (7 bases). The CDR3 consists of 14 residues. Germline CDR1 reads LNHDA; CDR2 reads SQIVND (reference sequence). V was cut by 8 bases and J by 6 bases, with 17 bases left in between.

This clone was seen just once. The chain uses TRBV6-5 and TRBJ1-2; perhaps TRBD1 as D (6 bases). Germline V gives CDR1 MNHEY, CDR2 SVGAGI. This CDR3 region has 15 residues. Trimming took off 6 bases at V and 7 bases at J, with 21 bases between the two ends. The CDR3 DNA is TGTGCCAGCAGGCCTCGAAGAGACAGGACATTTGGCTACACCTTC. It specifies CASRPRRDRTFGYTF.

The chain couples TRBV3-1 (or the pseudogene TRBV3-2) to TRBJ2-1, with TRBD2 as a possible D gene (6 bases). The CDR3 has 13 amino acids. From germline, CDR1 is LGHDT and CDR2 YNNKEL (reference sequence). The V end lost 7 bases, the J end lost 5 bases, and 12 bases lay between the germline ends. The CDR3 DNA sequence: TGTGCCAGCACTGGTAGCGGCAACAATGAGCAGTTCTTC. Amino acids: CASTGSGNNEQFF.